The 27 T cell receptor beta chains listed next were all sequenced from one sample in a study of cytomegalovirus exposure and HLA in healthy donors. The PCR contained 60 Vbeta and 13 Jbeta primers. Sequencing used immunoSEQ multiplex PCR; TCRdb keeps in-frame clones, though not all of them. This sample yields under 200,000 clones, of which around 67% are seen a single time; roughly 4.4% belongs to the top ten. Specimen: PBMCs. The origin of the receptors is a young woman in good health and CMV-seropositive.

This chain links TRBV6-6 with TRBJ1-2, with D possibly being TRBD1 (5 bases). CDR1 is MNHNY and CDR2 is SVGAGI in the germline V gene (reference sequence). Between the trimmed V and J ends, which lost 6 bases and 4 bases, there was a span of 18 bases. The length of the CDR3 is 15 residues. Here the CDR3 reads CASSRTTALPYGYTF. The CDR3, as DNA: TGTGCCAGCAGCCGGACAACCGCCCTCCCCTATGGCTACACCTTC.

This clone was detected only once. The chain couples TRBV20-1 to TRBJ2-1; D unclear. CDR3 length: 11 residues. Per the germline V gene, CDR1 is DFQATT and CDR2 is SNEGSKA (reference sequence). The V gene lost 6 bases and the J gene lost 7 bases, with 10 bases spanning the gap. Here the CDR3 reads CSATDNNEQFF. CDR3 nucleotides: TGCAGTGCCACAGATAATAATGAGCAGTTCTTC.

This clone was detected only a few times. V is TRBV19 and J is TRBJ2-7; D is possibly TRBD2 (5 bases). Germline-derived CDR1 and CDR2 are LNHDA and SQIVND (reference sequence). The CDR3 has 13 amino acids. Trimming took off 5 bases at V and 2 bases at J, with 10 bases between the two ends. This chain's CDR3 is CASSESGTYEQYF. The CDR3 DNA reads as TGTGCCAGTAGTGAGAGCGGAACCTACGAGCAGTACTTC.

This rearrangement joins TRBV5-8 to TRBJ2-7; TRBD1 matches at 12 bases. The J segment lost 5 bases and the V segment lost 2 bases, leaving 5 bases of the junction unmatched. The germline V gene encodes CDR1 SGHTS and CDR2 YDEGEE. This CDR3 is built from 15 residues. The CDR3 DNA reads TGTGCCAGCAGCTTTACGGGACAGGGGGCCAACGAGCAGTACTTC. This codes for CASSFTGQGANEQYF.

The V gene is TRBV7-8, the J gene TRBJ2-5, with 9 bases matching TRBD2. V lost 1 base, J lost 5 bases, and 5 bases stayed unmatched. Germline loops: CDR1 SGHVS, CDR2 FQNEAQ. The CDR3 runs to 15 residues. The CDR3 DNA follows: TGTGCCAGCAGCTTAGTAGCGGGAGTAGGGGAGACCCAGTACTTC. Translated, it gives CASSLVAGVGETQYF. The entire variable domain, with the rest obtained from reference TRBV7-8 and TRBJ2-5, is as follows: GAGVSQSPRYKVAKRGQDVALRCDPISGHVSLFWYQQALGQGPEFLTYFQNEAQLDKSGLPSDRFFAERPEGSVSTLKIQRTQQEDSAVYLCASSLVAGVGETQYFGPGTRLLVL.

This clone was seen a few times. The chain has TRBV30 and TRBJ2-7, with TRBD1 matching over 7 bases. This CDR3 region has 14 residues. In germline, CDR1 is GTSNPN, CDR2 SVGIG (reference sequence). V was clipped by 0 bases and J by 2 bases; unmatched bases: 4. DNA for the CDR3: TGTGCCTGGAGTGTACTGGACAGGACCTACGAGCAGTACTTC. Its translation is CAWSVLDRTYEQYF.

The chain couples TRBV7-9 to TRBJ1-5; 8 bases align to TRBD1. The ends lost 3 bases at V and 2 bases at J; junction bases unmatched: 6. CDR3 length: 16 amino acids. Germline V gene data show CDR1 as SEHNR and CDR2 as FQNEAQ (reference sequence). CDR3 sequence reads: CASSFSGTGGNQPQHF. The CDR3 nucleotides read TGTGCCAGCAGCTTTTCTGGGACAGGCGGCAATCAGCCCCAGCATTTT.

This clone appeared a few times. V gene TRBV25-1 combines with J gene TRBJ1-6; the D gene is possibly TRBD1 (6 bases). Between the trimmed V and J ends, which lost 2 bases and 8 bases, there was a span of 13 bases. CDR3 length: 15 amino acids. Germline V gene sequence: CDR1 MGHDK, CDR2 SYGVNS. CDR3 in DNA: TGTGCCAGCAGTGAAGTGGCAGGGGTCGATTCACCCCTCCACTTT. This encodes CASSEVAGVDSPLHF.

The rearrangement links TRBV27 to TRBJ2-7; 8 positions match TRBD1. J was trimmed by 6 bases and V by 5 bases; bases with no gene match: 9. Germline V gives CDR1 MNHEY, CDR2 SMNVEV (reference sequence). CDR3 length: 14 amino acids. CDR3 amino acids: CASSPGQGIGEQYF. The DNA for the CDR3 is TGTGCCAGCAGTCCCGGACAGGGAATAGGCGAGCAGTACTTC.

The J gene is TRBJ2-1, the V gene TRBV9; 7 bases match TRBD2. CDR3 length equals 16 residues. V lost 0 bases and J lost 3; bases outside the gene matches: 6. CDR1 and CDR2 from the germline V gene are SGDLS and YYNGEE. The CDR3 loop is CASSVDGLADYNEQFF. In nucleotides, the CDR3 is TGTGCCAGCAGCGTAGATGGCCTAGCGGACTACAATGAGCAGTTCTTC.

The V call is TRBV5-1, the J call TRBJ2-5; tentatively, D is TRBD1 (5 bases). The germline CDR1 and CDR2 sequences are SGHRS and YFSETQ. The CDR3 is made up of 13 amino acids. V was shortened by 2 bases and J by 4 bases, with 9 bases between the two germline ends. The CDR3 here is CASSLQVRETQYF. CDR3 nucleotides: TGCGCCAGCAGCTTACAGGTTCGAGAGACCCAGTACTTC.

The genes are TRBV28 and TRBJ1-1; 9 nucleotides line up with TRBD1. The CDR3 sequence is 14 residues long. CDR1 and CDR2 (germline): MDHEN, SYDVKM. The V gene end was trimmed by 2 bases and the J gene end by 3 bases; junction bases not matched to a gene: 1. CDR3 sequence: CASSLRTGDTEAFF. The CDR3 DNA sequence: TGTGCCAGCAGTTTACGGACAGGGGACACTGAAGCTTTCTTT.

CDR3 residues: CASTTGDRVYGYTF. DNA of the CDR3: TGTGCCAGCACTACTGGGGACAGGGTGTATGGCTACACCTTC. The chain carries TRBV2 and TRBJ1-2, with 9 nucleotides matching TRBD1. V dropped 7 bases and J dropped 5; count of bases not matched to a gene: 8. This CDR3 is built from 14 residues. Germline values: CDR1 SNHLY, CDR2 FYNNEI.

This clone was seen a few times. DNA of the CDR3: TGTGCCAGCAGTTACTCAGGAGGGCTTTTCGAGCAGTTCTTC. Its translation is CASSYSGGLFEQFF. V usage is TRBV6-5 and J usage is TRBJ2-1; TRBD2 might be the D (6 bases). Trimming left V 0 bases short and J 10 bases short, with 13 bases between. The CDR3 extends over 14 amino acids. Germline values: CDR1 MNHEY, CDR2 SVGAGI.

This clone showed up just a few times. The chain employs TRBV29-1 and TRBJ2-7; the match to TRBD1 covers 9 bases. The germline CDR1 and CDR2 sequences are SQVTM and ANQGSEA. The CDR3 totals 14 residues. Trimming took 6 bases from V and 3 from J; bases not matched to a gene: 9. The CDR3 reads CSVGTGGEGYEQYF. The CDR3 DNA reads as TGCAGCGTGGGCACAGGGGGCGAGGGCTACGAGCAGTACTTC.

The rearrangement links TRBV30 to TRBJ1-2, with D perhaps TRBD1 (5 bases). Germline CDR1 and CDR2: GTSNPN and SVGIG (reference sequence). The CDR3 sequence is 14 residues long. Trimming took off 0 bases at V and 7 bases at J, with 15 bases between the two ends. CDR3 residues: CAWSVHGAWSGYTF. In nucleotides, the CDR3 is TGTGCCTGGAGTGTACATGGGGCTTGGAGTGGCTACACCTTC.

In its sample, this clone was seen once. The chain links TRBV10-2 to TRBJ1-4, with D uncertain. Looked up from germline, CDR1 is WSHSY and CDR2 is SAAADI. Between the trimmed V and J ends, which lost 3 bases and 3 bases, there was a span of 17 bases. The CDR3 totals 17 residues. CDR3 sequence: CASSEVDYPAANEKLFF. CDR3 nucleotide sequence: TGCGCCAGCAGTGAAGTAGACTACCCGGCAGCTAATGAAAAACTGTTTTTT.

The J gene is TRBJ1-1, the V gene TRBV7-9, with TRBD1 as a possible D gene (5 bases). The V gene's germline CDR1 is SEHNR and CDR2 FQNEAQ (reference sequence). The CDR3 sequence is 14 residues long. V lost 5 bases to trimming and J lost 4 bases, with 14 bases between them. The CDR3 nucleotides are TGTGCCAGCAGCCCACGGGGGGTGGGCACTGAAGCTTTCTTT. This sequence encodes CASSPRGVGTEAFF. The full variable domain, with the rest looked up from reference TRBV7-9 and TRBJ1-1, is DTGVSQNPRHKITKRGQNVTFRCDPISEHNRLYWYRQTLGQGPEFLTYFQNEAQLEKSRLLSDRFSAERPKGSFSTLEIQRTEQGDSAMYLCASSPRGVGTEAFFGQGTRLTVV.

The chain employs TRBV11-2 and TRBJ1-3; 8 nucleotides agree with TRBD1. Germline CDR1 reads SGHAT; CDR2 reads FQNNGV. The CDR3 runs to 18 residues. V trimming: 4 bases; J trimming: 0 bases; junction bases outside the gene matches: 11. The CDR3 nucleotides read TGTGCCAGCAGCTCCCCCAGGGGGCTTCTCTTCTCTGGAAACACCATATATTTT. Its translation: CASSSPRGLLFSGNTIYF.

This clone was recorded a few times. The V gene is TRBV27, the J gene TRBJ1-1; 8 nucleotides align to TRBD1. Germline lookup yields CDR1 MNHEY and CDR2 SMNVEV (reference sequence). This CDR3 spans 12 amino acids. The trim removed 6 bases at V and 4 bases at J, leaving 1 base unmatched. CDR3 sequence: CASRTGATEAFF. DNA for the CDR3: TGTGCCAGCAGGACAGGGGCCACTGAAGCTTTCTTT.

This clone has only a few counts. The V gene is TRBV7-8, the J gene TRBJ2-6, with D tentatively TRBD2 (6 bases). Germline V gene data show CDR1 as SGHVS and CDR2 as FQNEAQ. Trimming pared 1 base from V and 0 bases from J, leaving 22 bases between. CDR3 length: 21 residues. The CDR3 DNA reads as TGTGCCAGCAGCTTAGAGGAAGCCAGGGATGCGGGAAACTCTGGGGCCAACGTCCTGACTTTC. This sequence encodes CASSLEEARDAGNSGANVLTF.

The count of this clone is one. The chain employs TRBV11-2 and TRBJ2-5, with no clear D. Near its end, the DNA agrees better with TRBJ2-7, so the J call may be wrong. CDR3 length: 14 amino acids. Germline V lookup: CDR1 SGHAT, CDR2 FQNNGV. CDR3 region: CASSLAWSSYEQYF. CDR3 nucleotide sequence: TGTGCCAGCAGCTTAGCGTGGAGCTCCTACGAGCAGTACTTC.

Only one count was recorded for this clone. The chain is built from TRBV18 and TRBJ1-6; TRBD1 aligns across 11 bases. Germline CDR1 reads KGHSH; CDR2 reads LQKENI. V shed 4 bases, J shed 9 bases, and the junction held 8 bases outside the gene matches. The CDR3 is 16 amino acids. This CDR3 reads CASSLGTGGSSSPLHF. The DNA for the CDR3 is TGTGCCAGCTCACTTGGGACAGGGGGAAGCTCTTCACCCCTCCACTTT.

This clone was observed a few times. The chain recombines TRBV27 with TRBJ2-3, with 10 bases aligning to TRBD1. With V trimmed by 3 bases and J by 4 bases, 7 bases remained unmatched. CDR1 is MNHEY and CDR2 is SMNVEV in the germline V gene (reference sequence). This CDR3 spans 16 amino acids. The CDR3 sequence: CASSFWGTGEADTQYF. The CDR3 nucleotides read TGTGCCAGCAGTTTTTGGGGGACAGGGGAGGCAGATACGCAGTATTTT.

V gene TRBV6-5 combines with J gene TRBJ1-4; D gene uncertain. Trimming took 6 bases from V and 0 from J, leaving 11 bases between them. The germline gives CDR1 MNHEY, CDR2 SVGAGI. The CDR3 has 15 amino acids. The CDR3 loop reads CASRRNPATNEKLFF. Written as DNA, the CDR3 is TGTGCCAGCAGGCGAAATCCTGCAACTAATGAAAAACTGTTTTTT.

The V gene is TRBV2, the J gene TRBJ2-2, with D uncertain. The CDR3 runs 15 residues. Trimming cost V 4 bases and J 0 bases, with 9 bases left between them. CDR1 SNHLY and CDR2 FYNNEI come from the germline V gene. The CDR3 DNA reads TGTGCCAGCAGTGGGAAAGCGACGAACACCGGGGAGCTGTTTTTT. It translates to CASSGKATNTGELFF.

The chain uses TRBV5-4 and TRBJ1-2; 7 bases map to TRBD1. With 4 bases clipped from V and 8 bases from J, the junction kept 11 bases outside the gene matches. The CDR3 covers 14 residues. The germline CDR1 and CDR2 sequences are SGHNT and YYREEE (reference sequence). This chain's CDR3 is CASSVNRGDFGYTF. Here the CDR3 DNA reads TGTGCCAGCAGCGTCAACAGGGGTGACTTCGGCTACACCTTC.